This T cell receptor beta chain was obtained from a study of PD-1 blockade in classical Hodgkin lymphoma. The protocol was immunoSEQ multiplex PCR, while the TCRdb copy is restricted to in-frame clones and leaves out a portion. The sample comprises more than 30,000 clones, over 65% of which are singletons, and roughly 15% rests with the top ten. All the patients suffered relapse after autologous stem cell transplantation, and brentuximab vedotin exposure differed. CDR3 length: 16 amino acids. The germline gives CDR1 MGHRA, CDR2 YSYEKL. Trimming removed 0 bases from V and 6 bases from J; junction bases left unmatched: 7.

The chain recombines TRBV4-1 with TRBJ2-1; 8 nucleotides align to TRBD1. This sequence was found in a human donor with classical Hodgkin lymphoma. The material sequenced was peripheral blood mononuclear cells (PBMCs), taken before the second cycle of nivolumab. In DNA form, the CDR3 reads TGCGCCAGCAGCCAAGAAGTCGCAGGGGGCGGCAATGAGCAGTTCTTC. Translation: CASSQEVAGGGNEQFF.